The 16 T cell receptor beta chains presented below share a single source sample, sequenced in a study of T-cell reconstitution after alpha-beta-depleted transplantation in children. Unique molecular identifiers were incorporated during preparation of the TCRbeta library. TCRdb reprocessed the PCR reads with MiXCR, giving one entry per CDR3 protein. The data hold about 100,000 distinct CDR3 sequences, with 7.5% to 9% observed a single time. Specimen: PBMCs, collected before TCRalphabeta/CD19-depleted stem cell transplant. Receptors were obtained from a boy aged 2 to 10 with acute lymphoblastic leukemia, due to receive a stem cell transplant.

The chain is built from TRBV7-8 and TRBJ1-6, with a tentative D call TRBD1 (6 bases). Germline lookup yields CDR1 SGHVS and CDR2 FQNEAQ. Trimming removed 5 bases from V and 0 bases from J, with 20 bases in between. This CDR3 spans 19 amino acids. The CDR3, as DNA: TGTGCCAGCAGCCCCACCCGCGGGACAACGAGCTCCTATAATTCACCCCTCCACTTT. It encodes CASSPTRGTTSSYNSPLHF.

Many counts were recorded for this clonotype. CDR3: CASSFEGTEAFF. The CDR3 nucleotides read TGTGCCAGCAGTTTTGAGGGCACTGAAGCTTTCTTT. The chain carries TRBV12-3 or TRBV12-4 and TRBJ1-1; D not certain. There are 12 residues in the CDR3. V lost 3 bases, J lost 4 bases, and 6 bases lay in between.

In this sample, this clonotype turned up a few times. The chain links TRBV7-2 to TRBJ2-5; D possibly corresponds to TRBD1 (7 bases). The CDR3 has 14 amino acids. The ends were cut back, 2 bases at V and 5 bases at J, with 12 bases in the middle. Germline loops: CDR1 SGHTA, CDR2 FQGNSA. CDR3 nucleotides: TGTGCCAGCAGCTTAAGGGCAGGGGGGGAGACCCAGTACTTC. It translates to CASSLRAGGETQYF. The complete variable domain, with remaining parts taken from reference TRBV7-2 and TRBJ2-5, reads GAGVSQSPSNKVTEKGKDVELRCDPISGHTALYWYRQSLGQGLEFLIYFQGNSAPDKSGLPSDRFSAERTGGSVSTLTIQRTQQEDSAVYLCASSLRAGGETQYFGPGTRLLVL.

This clonotype has a handful of counts. The gene calls are TRBV20-1 and TRBJ2-6; no clear D. The ends were cut back, 0 bases at V and 4 bases at J, with 7 bases in the middle. The germline V gene encodes CDR1 DFQATT and CDR2 SNEGSKA (reference sequence). This CDR3 is 14 amino acids long. The CDR3 protein is CSARDLSGANVLTF. DNA for the CDR3: TGCAGTGCTAGAGATCTCTCAGGGGCCAACGTCCTGACTTTC.

This clonotype was observed many times. V is TRBV10-3 and J is TRBJ2-2; perhaps TRBD2 as D (5 bases). CDR3 length: 14 residues. Germline V gene lookup returns CDR1 ENHRY and CDR2 SYGVKD. Trimming shortened V by 9 bases and J by 7 bases, and 18 bases separated the two germline ends. The CDR3 nucleotides read TGTGCCATGCGGACTCCTGACGTCCGCGGGGAGCTGTTTTTT. Protein sequence: CAMRTPDVRGELFF.

This chain uses TRBV7-9 with TRBJ1-2; the D gene is possibly TRBD1 (6 bases). Trimming cost V 1 base and J 4 bases, with 13 bases left between them. Per the germline V gene, CDR1 is SEHNR and CDR2 is FQNEAQ (reference sequence). CDR3 length equals 15 residues. CDR3 nucleotide sequence: TGTGCCAGCAGCTTAGGACAGGCGGGCGTCTATGGCTACACCTTC. Translated: CASSLGQAGVYGYTF.

The V gene is TRBV11-1, the J gene TRBJ2-5; D is unresolved. V lost 1 base, J lost 1 base, and 7 bases lay in between. CDR1 is SGHAT, CDR2 FQDESV, per germline (reference sequence). CDR3 length equals 14 residues. CDR3 sequence (DNA): TGTGCCAGCAGCTTAGAGTCCCTCCAAGAGACCCAGTACTTC. This codes for CASSLESLQETQYF.

This clonotype has a count of ten or more. The rearrangement uses TRBV2 and TRBJ1-4, with D unclear. The CDR3 extends over 15 amino acids. The V end was cut by 5 bases, the J end by 10 bases, with 20 bases between. Per germline, CDR1 SNHLY and CDR2 FYNNEI. CDR3 in amino acids: CASSKDGPYYGKLFF. Here the CDR3 DNA reads TGTGCCAGCAGTAAGGACGGACCTTATTATGGAAAACTGTTTTTT. The full variable domain, with the rest looked up from reference TRBV2 and TRBJ1-4, is EPEVTQTPSHQVTQMGQEVILRCVPISNHLYFYWYRQILGQKVEFLVSFYNNEISEKSEIFDDQFSVERPDGSNFTLKIRSTKLEDSAMYFCASSKDGPYYGKLFFGSGTQLSVL.

This clonotype was seen ten or more times. The rearrangement joins TRBV29-1 to TRBJ2-7; D is ambiguous. V was shortened by 2 bases and J by 1 base, with 12 bases between the two germline ends. Germline V gene sequence: CDR1 SQVTM, CDR2 ANQGSEA. The CDR3 is made up of 14 amino acids. The CDR3 loop is CSVEFGSGSYEQYF. CDR3 DNA sequence: TGCAGCGTTGAATTCGGGTCCGGTTCCTACGAGCAGTACTTC.

V is TRBV11-2 and J is TRBJ2-7, with D possibly matching TRBD2 (6 bases). The CDR3 length is 15 residues. From germline, CDR1 is SGHAT and CDR2 FQNNGV. Trimming stripped 5 bases from V and 3 bases from J, with 17 bases between. The CDR3 is CASSPGLGDFYEQYF. CDR3 coding DNA: TGTGCCAGCAGCCCGGGCCTGGGGGACTTCTACGAGCAGTACTTC. The whole variable domain, remainder taken from reference TRBV11-2 and TRBJ2-7, is EAGVAQSPRYKIIEKRQSVAFWCNPISGHATLYWYQQILGQGPKLLIQFQNNGVVDDSQLPKDRFSAERLKGVDSTLKIQPAKLEDSAVYLCASSPGLGDFYEQYFGPGTRLTVT.

The rearrangement joins TRBV2 to TRBJ1-2; 7 bases agree with TRBD1. The ends lost 4 bases at V and 8 bases at J; junction bases unmatched: 4. The CDR3 runs 12 residues. CDR1 SNHLY and CDR2 FYNNEI come from the germline V gene. CDR3 sequence: CASSGDSPGYTF. As DNA, the CDR3 is TGTGCCAGCAGTGGGGACAGTCCCGGCTACACCTTC.

The genes are TRBV5-1 and TRBJ1-1, with D uncertain. V shed 5 bases and J shed 0 bases, with 11 bases lying between them. The CDR3 totals 14 residues. Per germline, CDR1 SGHRS and CDR2 YFSETQ. The CDR3 reads CASSSSSLNTEAFF. CDR3 nucleotide sequence: TGCGCCAGCAGTTCTTCCAGCTTGAACACTGAAGCTTTCTTT. The whole variable domain, remainder taken from reference TRBV5-1 and TRBJ1-1, is KAGVTQTPRYLIKTRGQQVTLSCSPISGHRSVSWYQQTPGQGLQFLFEYFSETQRNKGNFPGRFSGRQFSNSRSEMNVSTLELGDSALYLCASSSSSLNTEAFFGQGTRLTVV.

The chain recombines TRBV7-2 with TRBJ2-3, with D perhaps matching TRBD1 or TRBD2 (5 bases each). Germline CDR1 reads SGHTA; CDR2 reads FQGNSA. Trimming took 4 bases from V and 0 from J, leaving 17 bases between them. This CDR3 comprises 17 residues. The CDR3 protein is CASSSRWAGSSTDTQYF. In DNA, the CDR3 is TGTGCCAGCAGCTCAAGGTGGGCAGGGAGTAGCACAGATACGCAGTATTTT. Supplemented by reference TRBV7-2 and TRBJ2-3, the full variable domain reads GAGVSQSPSNKVTEKGKDVELRCDPISGHTALYWYRQSLGQGLEFLIYFQGNSAPDKSGLPSDRFSAERTGGSVSTLTIQRTQQEDSAVYLCASSSRWAGSSTDTQYFGPGTRLTVL.

The table lists this clonotype with many counts. J is TRBJ2-1 and V is TRBV5-5; a possible D gene is TRBD1 (5 bases). Per germline, CDR1 SGHKS and CDR2 YYEKEE (reference sequence). The length of the CDR3 is 15 residues. V lost 0 bases to trimming and J lost 2 bases, with 9 bases between them. This chain's CDR3 is CASSLGQHPYNEQFF. CDR3 bases: TGTGCCAGCAGCTTGGGACAGCACCCCTACAATGAGCAGTTCTTC.

This clonotype was counted many times. The rearrangement uses TRBV7-8 and TRBJ2-1; D gene uncertain. CDR3 size: 14 residues. Deletions cut 0 bases from V and 5 bases from J, with 8 bases between. Germline CDR1 and CDR2: SGHVS and FQNEAQ. In nucleotides, the CDR3 is TGTGCCAGCAGCTTAGCGTCACTCGACAATGAGCAGTTCTTC. As protein: CASSLASLDNEQFF.

This clonotype has more than one count but fewer than ten. This chain joins TRBV5-6 and TRBJ2-1; 10 bases are a match to TRBD2. The CDR3 consists of 18 residues. Germline CDR1 and CDR2: SGHDT and YYEEEE. V shed 1 base, J shed 2 bases, and the junction held 9 bases outside the gene matches. The CDR3 bases are TGTGCCAGCAGCTTGCGGCTAGCGGGGGTTTCCCCCTACAATGAGCAGTTCTTC. As protein: CASSLRLAGVSPYNEQFF.